This T cell receptor beta chain is drawn from a study of T cell responses to AZD1222 COVID-19 vaccine. Study observations and caveats: Spike as a whole was targeted by vaccine-associated CD4 TCRs, dominant at 160-218 and 743-854. The reported proportion of spike-specific TCRs targeting unmutated variant regions was nearly half. Donors were mostly white British, more females; clonal diversity possibly underestimated.

As concerns this clone: Its specificity is not known.

Here immunoSEQ multiplex PCR was the method, and the copy in TCRdb shows in-frame clones only, minus some. The data show about 110,000 clones, with roughly 90% seen just once and 6% to 7% held by the top ten. The specimen was peripheral blood, collected on day 0 of AZD1222 vaccination. This clonotype was sampled from an adult in good health.

CDR3: CASSFTALSPYEQYF. CDR3 bases: TGTGCCAGCAGCTTTACAGCTCTTTCACCCTACGAGCAGTACTTC. V usage is TRBV5-4 and J usage is TRBJ2-7; no definite D call. There are 15 residues in the CDR3. CDR1 is SGHNT, CDR2 YYREEE, per germline (reference sequence). Trimming took 2 bases from V and 2 from J, leaving 14 bases between them. Full variable domain (missing parts from reference TRBV5-4 and TRBJ2-7): ETGVTQSPTHLIKTRGQQVTLRCSSQSGHNTVSWYQQALGQGPQFIFQYYREEENGRGNFPPRFSGLQFPNYSSELNVNALELDDSALYLCASSFTALSPYEQYFGPGTRLTVT.